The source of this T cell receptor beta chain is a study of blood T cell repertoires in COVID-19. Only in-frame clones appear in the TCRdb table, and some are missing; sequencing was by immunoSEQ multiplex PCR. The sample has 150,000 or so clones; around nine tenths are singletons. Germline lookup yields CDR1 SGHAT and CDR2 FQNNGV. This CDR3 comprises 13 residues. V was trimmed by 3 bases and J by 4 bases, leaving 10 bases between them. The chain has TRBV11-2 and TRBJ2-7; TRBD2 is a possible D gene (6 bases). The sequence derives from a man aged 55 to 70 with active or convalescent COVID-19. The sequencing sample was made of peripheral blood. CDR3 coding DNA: TGTGCCAGCAGCTTCGGGACTCCATACGAGCAGTACTTC. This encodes CASSFGTPYEQYF.